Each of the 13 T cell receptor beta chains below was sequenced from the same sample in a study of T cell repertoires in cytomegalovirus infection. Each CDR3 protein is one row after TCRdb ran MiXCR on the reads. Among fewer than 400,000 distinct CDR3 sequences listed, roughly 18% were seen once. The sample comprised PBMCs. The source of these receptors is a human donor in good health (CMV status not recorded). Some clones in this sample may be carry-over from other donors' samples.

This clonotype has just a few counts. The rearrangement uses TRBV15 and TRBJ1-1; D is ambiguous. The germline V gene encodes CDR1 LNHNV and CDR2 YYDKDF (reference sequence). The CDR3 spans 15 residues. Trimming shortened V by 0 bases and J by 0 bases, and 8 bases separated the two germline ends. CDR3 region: CATSRDLQVNTEAFF. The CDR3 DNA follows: TGTGCCACCAGCAGAGATTTGCAGGTGAACACTGAAGCTTTCTTT.

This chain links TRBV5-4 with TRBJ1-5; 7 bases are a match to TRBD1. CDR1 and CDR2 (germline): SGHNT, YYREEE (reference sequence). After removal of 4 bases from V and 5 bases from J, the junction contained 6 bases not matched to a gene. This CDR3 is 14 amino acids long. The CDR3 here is CASSQGGGDQPQHF. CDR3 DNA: TGTGCCAGCAGCCAAGGGGGCGGGGATCAGCCCCAGCATTTT. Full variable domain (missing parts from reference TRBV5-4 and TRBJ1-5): ETGVTQSPTHLIKTRGQQVTLRCSSQSGHNTVSWYQQALGQGPQFIFQYYREEENGRGNFPPRFSGLQFPNYSSELNVNALELDDSALYLCASSQGGGDQPQHFGDGTRLSIL.

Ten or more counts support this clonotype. The CDR3 sequence is CASSRGRPPGNTIYF. The DNA of the CDR3 is TGTGCCAGCAGCCGAGGGAGGCCCCCCGGAAACACCATATATTTT. The chain employs TRBV7-2 and TRBJ1-3; D unclear. This CDR3 is built from 15 residues. The germline V gene has CDR1 SGHTA and CDR2 FQGNSA. Deletions cut 5 bases from V and 4 bases from J, with 15 bases between.

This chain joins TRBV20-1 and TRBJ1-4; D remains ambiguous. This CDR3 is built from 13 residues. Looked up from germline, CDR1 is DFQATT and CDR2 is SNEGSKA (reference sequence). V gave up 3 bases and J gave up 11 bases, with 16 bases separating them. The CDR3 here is CSASGSYPGKLFF. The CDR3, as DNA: TGCAGTGCTAGCGGGAGCTACCCCGGGAAACTGTTTTTT.

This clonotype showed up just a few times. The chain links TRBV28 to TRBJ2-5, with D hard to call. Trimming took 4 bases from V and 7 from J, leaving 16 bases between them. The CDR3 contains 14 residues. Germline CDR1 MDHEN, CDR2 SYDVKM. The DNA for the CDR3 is TGTGCCAGCAGTTGGGGTCCAGCCTCGGGGACCCAGTACTTC. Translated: CASSWGPASGTQYF. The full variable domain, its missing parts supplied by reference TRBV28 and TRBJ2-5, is DVKVTQSSRYLVKRTGEKVFLECVQDMDHENMFWYRQDPGLGLRLIYFSYDVKMKEKGDIPEGYSVSREKKERFSLILESASTNQTSMYLCASSWGPASGTQYFGPGTRLLVL.

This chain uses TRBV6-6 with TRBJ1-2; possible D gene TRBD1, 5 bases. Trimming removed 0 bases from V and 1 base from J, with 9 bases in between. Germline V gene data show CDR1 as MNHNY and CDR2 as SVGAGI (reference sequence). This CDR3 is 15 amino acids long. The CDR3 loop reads CASSYSRGGNYGYTF. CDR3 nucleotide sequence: TGTGCCAGCAGTTACTCGAGGGGAGGTAACTATGGCTACACCTTC.

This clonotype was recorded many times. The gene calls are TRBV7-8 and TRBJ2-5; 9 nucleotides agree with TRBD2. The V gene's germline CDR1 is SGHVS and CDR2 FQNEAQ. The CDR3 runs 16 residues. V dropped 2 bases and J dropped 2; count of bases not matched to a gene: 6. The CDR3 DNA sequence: TGTGCCAGCAGCTTACCGCGGGGGGGCTCTCAAGAGACCCAGTACTTC. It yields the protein CASSLPRGGSQETQYF. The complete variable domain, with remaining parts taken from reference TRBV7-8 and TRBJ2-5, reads GAGVSQSPRYKVAKRGQDVALRCDPISGHVSLFWYQQALGQGPEFLTYFQNEAQLDKSGLPSDRFFAERPEGSVSTLKIQRTQQEDSAVYLCASSLPRGGSQETQYFGPGTRLLVL.

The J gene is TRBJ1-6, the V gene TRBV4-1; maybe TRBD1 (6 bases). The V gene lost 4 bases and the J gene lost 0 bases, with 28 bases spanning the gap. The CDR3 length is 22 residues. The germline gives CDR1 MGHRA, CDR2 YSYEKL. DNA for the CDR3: TGCGCCAGCAGCCGCCAGATTATCCCCGGGACAAGGACGAGCTCCTATAATTCACCCCTCCACTTT. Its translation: CASSRQIIPGTRTSSYNSPLHF.

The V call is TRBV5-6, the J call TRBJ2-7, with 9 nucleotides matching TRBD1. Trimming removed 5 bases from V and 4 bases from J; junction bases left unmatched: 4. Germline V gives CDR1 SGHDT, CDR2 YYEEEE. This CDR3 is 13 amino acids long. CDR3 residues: CASRSGTGYEQYF. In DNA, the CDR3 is TGTGCCAGCAGGAGCGGGACAGGGTACGAGCAGTACTTC.

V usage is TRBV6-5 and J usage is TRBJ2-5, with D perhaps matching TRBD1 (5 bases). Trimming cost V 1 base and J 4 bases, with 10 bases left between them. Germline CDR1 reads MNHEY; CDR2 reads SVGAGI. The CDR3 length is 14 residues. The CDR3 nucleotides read TGTGCCAGCAGTTACTTAACAGGCGGAGAGACCCAGTACTTC. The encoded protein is CASSYLTGGETQYF.

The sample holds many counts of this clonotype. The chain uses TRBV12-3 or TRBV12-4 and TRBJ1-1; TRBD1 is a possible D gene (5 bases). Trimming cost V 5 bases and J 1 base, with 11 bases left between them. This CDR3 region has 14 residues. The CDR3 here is CASSEPGPNTEAFF. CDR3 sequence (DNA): TGTGCCAGCAGTGAACCGGGACCGAACACTGAAGCTTTCTTT.

CDR3 loop: CASSSRDPYEQYF. CDR3 nucleotide sequence: TGTGCCAGCAGTTCCCGGGACCCCTACGAGCAGTACTTC. V gene TRBV6-2 or TRBV6-3 combines with J gene TRBJ2-7; D is tentatively TRBD1 or TRBD2 (5 bases each). CDR3 size: 13 residues. Germline V gives CDR1 MNHEY, CDR2 SVGEGT. Trimming removed 4 bases from V and 2 bases from J, with 9 bases in between.

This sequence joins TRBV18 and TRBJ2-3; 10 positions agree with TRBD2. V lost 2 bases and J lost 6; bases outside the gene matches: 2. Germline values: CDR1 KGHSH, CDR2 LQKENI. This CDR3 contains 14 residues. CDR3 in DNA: TGTGCCAGCTCACCAGGGACTAGCGAGGATACGCAGTATTTT. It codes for CASSPGTSEDTQYF.